These 16 T cell receptor beta chains share one sample of origin, sequenced in a study of neoadjuvant anti-PD-1 for oral cavity cancer. Method: immunoSEQ multiplex PCR; TCRdb's copy keeps in-frame clones and lacks some. The repertoire holds about 14,000 clones, with 70% to 80% as singletons. The sequences come from PBMCs, collected before nivolumab (anti-PD-1) treatment. The receptors shown here come from a person aged 40 to 85 with oral cavity squamous cell carcinoma.

The genes are TRBV6-5 and TRBJ2-7; D may be TRBD2 (6 bases). CDR1 is MNHEY, CDR2 SVGAGI, per germline. The CDR3 has 15 residues. V lost 0 bases to trimming and J lost 5 bases, with 14 bases between them. The CDR3: CASSYSTGVVHEQYF. In nucleotides, the CDR3 is TGTGCCAGCAGTTACTCGACGGGAGTAGTCCACGAGCAGTACTTC.

Only one count was recorded for this clone. The chain couples TRBV4-1 to TRBJ1-1, with no clear D. The CDR3 sequence is 11 residues long. Germline CDR1 is MGHRA and CDR2 is YSYEKL. V lost 0 bases, J lost 10 bases, and 6 bases lay in between. The DNA for the CDR3 is TGCGCCAGCAGCCAAGATCAAAGAGCTTTCTTT. Its protein product is CASSQDQRAFF.

The gene calls are TRBV19 and TRBJ1-1; 7 positions match TRBD1. The CDR3 has 14 residues. Germline V gene sequence: CDR1 LNHDA, CDR2 SQIVND (reference sequence). J gave up 7 bases and V 5 bases, and 10 bases lay outside the gene matches. Written as DNA, the CDR3 is TGTGCCAGTAGTGTCGGGACAGTGGGGCTTGAAGCTTTCTTT. This codes for CASSVGTVGLEAFF.

The chain joins TRBV7-3 to TRBJ1-1; D uncertain. V was cut by 1 base and J by 7 bases, with 16 bases left in between. This CDR3 spans 15 amino acids. Germline V gene data show CDR1 as SGHTA and CDR2 as FQGTGA. The CDR3 protein is CASSLNGSPNGEAFF. Here the CDR3 DNA reads TGTGCCAGCAGCTTAAATGGCAGCCCGAATGGTGAAGCTTTCTTT.

This clone was found a few times. J is TRBJ1-3 and V is TRBV19; D is unresolved. The germline CDR1 and CDR2 sequences are LNHDA and SQIVND (reference sequence). The CDR3 has 17 residues. V was pared by 9 bases and J by 0 bases, with 21 bases between. The CDR3 DNA is TGTGCCAGGCCCCGCCCTAGTAGTGGGTACTCTGGAAACACCATATATTTT. It translates to CARPRPSSGYSGNTIYF.

This clone was observed a few times. The V and J genes are TRBV25-1 and TRBJ1-2; 8 bases map to TRBD1. CDR1 MGHDK and CDR2 SYGVNS come from the germline V gene. The CDR3 runs 15 residues. The junction had 8 bases not matched to a gene; V was cut back by 4 bases and J by 4 bases. In DNA form, the CDR3 reads TGTGCCAGCAGTGTAATGGACAGGGATGGCTATGGCTACACCTTC. The encoded protein is CASSVMDRDGYGYTF.

CDR3 amino acids: CTSSQDAALGYNEQFF. CDR3 in DNA: TGCACCAGCAGCCAAGATGCAGCCTTGGGATACAATGAGCAGTTCTTC. The chain has TRBV1 and TRBJ2-1. TRBV1 represents a pseudogene. CDR3 length: 16 amino acids.

This chain connects TRBV9 to TRBJ2-3, with D tentatively TRBD1 or TRBD2 (6 bases each). V shed 4 bases and J shed 0 bases, with 21 bases lying between them. Germline lookup yields CDR1 SGDLS and CDR2 YYNGEE. The CDR3 contains 18 residues. The CDR3 sequence is CASSLRGVGRASTDTQYF. Written as DNA, the CDR3 is TGTGCCAGCAGCCTAAGGGGGGTGGGTCGAGCTAGCACAGATACGCAGTATTTT.

V and J are TRBV19 and TRBJ2-7; TRBD1 aligns across 9 bases. The ends lost 9 bases at V and 0 bases at J; junction bases unmatched: 12. In germline, CDR1 is LNHDA, CDR2 SQIVND (reference sequence). CDR3 length equals 16 residues. The CDR3 DNA is TGTGCCAGCCGGGACAGGGCTAGCGGACGCTCCTACGAGCAGTACTTC. Residues: CASRDRASGRSYEQYF.

The chain employs TRBV9 and TRBJ1-6; D possibly corresponds to TRBD1 (5 bases). There are 14 residues in the CDR3. V was cut by 0 bases and J by 9 bases, with 10 bases left in between. The germline CDR1 and CDR2 sequences are SGDLS and YYNGEE. CDR3 protein: CASSVGGEGSPLHF. The CDR3 DNA follows: TGTGCCAGCAGCGTAGGAGGGGAGGGTTCACCCCTCCACTTT.

The chain employs TRBV2 and TRBJ2-7; D call uncertain. Germline V lookup: CDR1 SNHLY, CDR2 FYNNEI. The length of the CDR3 is 11 residues. CDR3 DNA sequence: TGTGCTCTCAAGAAGTCCTACGAGCAGTACTTC. This codes for CALKKSYEQYF.

The chain couples TRBV4-1 to TRBJ1-5, with 9 bases fitting TRBD1. Germline lookup yields CDR1 MGHRA and CDR2 YSYEKL. V was pared by 1 base and J by 4 bases, with 2 bases of the junction left unmatched. The CDR3 loop spans 15 amino acids. This CDR3 reads CASSQGGQGNQPQHF. In nucleotides, the CDR3 is TGCGCCAGCAGCCAAGGGGGACAGGGAAATCAGCCCCAGCATTTT.

This chain links TRBV19 with TRBJ1-6, with D possibly matching TRBD1 (5 bases). The CDR3 contains 13 residues. CDR1 and CDR2 (germline): LNHDA, SQIVND (reference sequence). Trimming removed 7 bases at V and 12 bases at J, with 16 bases between. This chain's CDR3 is CASTLGRDQPLHF. The CDR3, as DNA: TGTGCCAGTACTCTCGGTAGGGACCAACCCCTCCACTTT.

The V gene is TRBV6-5, the J gene TRBJ2-7; D remains ambiguous. Trimming left V 2 bases short and J 1 base short, with 9 bases between. This CDR3 has 14 residues. The germline V gene encodes CDR1 MNHEY and CDR2 SVGAGI. DNA of the CDR3: TGTGCCAGCAGTTACGCAATCACATCCTACGAGCAGTACTTC. Amino acid sequence: CASSYAITSYEQYF.

The chain joins TRBV5-1 to TRBJ2-5, with a tentative D call TRBD1 (6 bases). Germline CDR1 reads SGHRS; CDR2 reads YFSETQ. The CDR3 has 14 amino acids. V shed 5 bases and J shed 5 bases, with 16 bases lying between them. CDR3 sequence: CASRPSRGRETQYF. Here the CDR3 DNA reads TGCGCCAGCAGACCTAGCAGGGGAAGGGAGACCCAGTACTTC.

The chain carries TRBV27 and TRBJ1-2, with 9 nucleotides matching TRBD1. Germline trimming cut 5 bases from V and 8 bases from J; bases unmatched to any gene: 12. In germline, CDR1 is MNHEY, CDR2 SMNVEV (reference sequence). This CDR3 has 15 residues. CDR3 coding DNA: TGTGCCAGCAGTCCGTACGGACAGGGGAAGAAAGGCTACACCTTC. Protein sequence: CASSPYGQGKKGYTF.